The following is a T cell receptor beta chain sequence with its context. The CDR3 contains 13 residues. V lost 4 bases to trimming and J lost 3 bases, with 9 bases between them. CDR1 is LNHDA and CDR2 is SQIVND in the germline V gene (reference sequence). Repertoires were generated with immunoSEQ multiplex PCR, while TCRdb's copy carries only in-frame clones and drops some. The data hold about 75,000 clones, with more than 75% observed a single time. This sample was taken from a study of OX40 agonist ivuxolimab in advanced cancers. Study at large: The treatment was a fully human IgG2 OX40 agonist, ivuxolimab. Allowance was made for prior anti-PD-1, anti-PD-L1 or anti-CTLA-4 therapy, and roughly 40% had some.

Collection of blood occurred at baseline, at cycle 4 day 1, and at cycle 7 day 1. V gene TRBV19 combines with J gene TRBJ1-1; D gene uncertain. The sequence came from an adult with an advanced solid tumor such as melanoma, head and neck, liver or kidney cancer. The source was CD4+ or CD8+ T cells sorted from blood, collected in a trial of the OX40 agonist ivuxolimab. In DNA, the CDR3 is TGTGCCAGTAGTACTCCGTGGGACACTGAAGCTTTCTTT. Amino acids: CASSTPWDTEAFF.